The 14 T cell receptor beta chains listed next were all sequenced from one sample in a study of T cell repertoires in cytomegalovirus infection. No antigen is known for these receptors. TCRdb re-called the reads through MiXCR, storing one row per CDR3 protein. The sample has about 570,000 distinct CDR3 sequences; over 35% are singletons. Material: cultured PBMCs, obtained from culture after CMV antigen stimulation. Every receptor here comes from a human donor in good health (CMV status not recorded). Some clones in this sample may be carry-over from other donors' samples.

The chain joins TRBV6-6 to TRBJ2-3; TRBD2 is a possible D gene (7 bases). Trimming removed 5 bases at V and 1 base at J, with 22 bases between. This CDR3 contains 18 residues. Germline CDR1 reads MNHNY; CDR2 reads SVGAGI (reference sequence). This CDR3 is CASSTPAWRGPRTDTQYF. In nucleotides, the CDR3 is TGTGCCAGCAGTACCCCCGCTTGGCGGGGGCCACGCACAGATACGCAGTATTTT.

The chain employs TRBV5-1 and TRBJ1-4; D gene unclear. Trimming left V 1 base short and J 8 bases short, with 12 bases between. Germline V gene lookup returns CDR1 SGHRS and CDR2 YFSETQ. The CDR3 has 14 residues. The CDR3 protein is CASSLYPGGEKLFF. DNA of the CDR3: TGCGCCAGCAGCTTGTATCCAGGAGGGGAAAAACTGTTTTTT. The whole variable domain, filled in from reference TRBV5-1 and TRBJ1-4, reads KAGVTQTPRYLIKTRGQQVTLSCSPISGHRSVSWYQQTPGQGLQFLFEYFSETQRNKGNFPGRFSGRQFSNSRSEMNVSTLELGDSALYLCASSLYPGGEKLFFGSGTQLSVL.

This clonotype was seen ten or more times. The chain combines TRBV7-2 with TRBJ2-5; D possibly matches TRBD1 or TRBD2 (6 bases each). This CDR3 has 16 amino acids. Trimming took off 7 bases at V and 2 bases at J, with 20 bases between the two ends. CDR1 SGHTA and CDR2 FQGNSA come from the germline V gene. The CDR3 coding sequence is TGTGCCAGCATGGAGGCGGGACAAGGGCCACAAGAGACCCAGTACTTC. Amino acids: CASMEAGQGPQETQYF.

This clonotype was seen a few times. The chain combines TRBV7-2 with TRBJ1-4; TRBD1 might be the D (5 bases). Per germline, CDR1 SGHTA and CDR2 FQGNSA. The CDR3 is 16 residues long. V was cut by 1 base and J by 8 bases, with 17 bases left in between. The CDR3 spells CASSLVGHLVGEKLFF. The CDR3 region has the DNA TGTGCCAGCAGCTTAGTTGGACACTTAGTGGGGGAAAAACTGTTTTTT.

This clonotype has a handful of counts. The rearrangement links TRBV7-6 to TRBJ1-1; D possibly corresponds to TRBD1 (5 bases). There are 15 residues in the CDR3. Trimming left V 1 base short and J 4 bases short, with 13 bases between. In germline, CDR1 is SGHVS, CDR2 FNYEAQ. CDR3 amino acids: CASSLDTGSLTEAFF. CDR3 DNA sequence: TGTGCCAGCAGCTTAGATACAGGCAGCCTCACTGAAGCTTTCTTT. Combining the CDR3 with reference TRBV7-6 and TRBJ1-1 gives the whole variable domain GAGVSQSPRYKVTKRGQDVALRCDPISGHVSLYWYRQALGQGPEFLTYFNYEAQQDKSGLPNDRFSAERPEGSISTLTIQRTEQRDSAMYRCASSLDTGSLTEAFFGQGTRLTVV.

The chain combines TRBV6-2 or TRBV6-3 with TRBJ2-7; TRBD2 aligns across 9 bases. The CDR3 consists of 14 residues. The germline gives CDR1 MNHEY, CDR2 SVGEGT. With 6 bases clipped from V and 6 bases from J, the junction kept 9 bases outside the gene matches. CDR3 amino acids: CASSGLAGPIEQYF. Here the CDR3 DNA reads TGTGCCAGCAGCGGTCTAGCGGGACCTATCGAGCAGTACTTC.

There are a few counts of this clonotype. The chain employs TRBV14 and TRBJ1-5; D ambiguous. Trimming shortened V by 2 bases and J by 5 bases, and 19 bases separated the two germline ends. Germline V gene data show CDR1 as SGHDN and CDR2 as FVKESK. This CDR3 contains 17 residues. This CDR3 is CASSQLPSDRYDQPQHF. The CDR3 bases are TGTGCCAGCAGCCAACTACCTTCGGACCGCTACGATCAGCCCCAGCATTTT.

This clonotype has at least ten counts. The chain is built from TRBV7-2 and TRBJ2-3, with D hard to call. V was cut by 1 base and J by 5 bases, with 16 bases left in between. Germline loops: CDR1 SGHTA, CDR2 FQGNSA. The CDR3 extends over 16 amino acids. The CDR3 reads CASSLGSHQIGDTQYF. DNA of the CDR3: TGTGCCAGCAGCTTAGGATCGCATCAAATCGGAGATACGCAGTATTTT.

A few counts support this clonotype. J is TRBJ2-5 and V is TRBV5-1; no clear D. V lost 0 bases and J 4 bases, leaving 10 bases between the germline ends. The CDR3 is 14 residues long. Germline lookup yields CDR1 SGHRS and CDR2 YFSETQ. CDR3: CASSLAESAETQYF. CDR3 nucleotides: TGCGCCAGCAGCTTGGCCGAGAGTGCAGAGACCCAGTACTTC.

The V and J genes are TRBV7-8 and TRBJ1-4, with D uncertain. Germline values: CDR1 SGHVS, CDR2 FQNEAQ. CDR3 size: 13 residues. The germline V and J ends were trimmed by 5 bases and 8 bases, with 12 bases remaining between them. The CDR3 reads CASSPSRVEKLFF. CDR3 DNA: TGTGCCAGCAGCCCTTCTCGGGTGGAAAAACTGTTTTTT. Together with reference TRBV7-8 and TRBJ1-4, the CDR3 gives the full variable domain: GAGVSQSPRYKVAKRGQDVALRCDPISGHVSLFWYQQALGQGPEFLTYFQNEAQLDKSGLPSDRFFAERPEGSVSTLKIQRTQQEDSAVYLCASSPSRVEKLFFGSGTQLSVL.

This chain's CDR3 is CASSLGWGGVTEAFF. Written as DNA, the CDR3 is TGTGCCAGCAGCTTAGGATGGGGAGGGGTCACTGAAGCTTTCTTT. The V and J genes are TRBV7-2 and TRBJ1-1; TRBD1 might be the D (5 bases). The V end lost 1 base, the J end lost 4 bases, and 13 bases lay between the germline ends. Germline loops: CDR1 SGHTA, CDR2 FQGNSA. This CDR3 is 15 amino acids long.

This clonotype was seen more than once but under ten times. The chain is built from TRBV19 and TRBJ2-7, with TRBD1 as a possible D gene (5 bases). The germline V gene encodes CDR1 LNHDA and CDR2 SQIVND (reference sequence). V gave up 3 bases and J gave up 4 bases, with 16 bases separating them. The CDR3 loop spans 15 amino acids. The CDR3 here is CASSMRTGPPYEQYF. The CDR3 nucleotides read TGTGCCAGTAGTATGCGCACAGGTCCTCCTTACGAGCAGTACTTC. Full variable domain (outside the CDR3, taken from reference TRBV19 and TRBJ2-7): DGGITQSPKYLFRKEGQNVTLSCEQNLNHDAMYWYRQDPGQGLRLIYYSQIVNDFQKGDIAEGYSVSREKKESFPLTVTSAQKNPTAFYLCASSMRTGPPYEQYFGPGTRLTVT.

The chain is built from TRBV11-2 and TRBJ2-1; TRBD2 matches at 7 bases. V was pared by 2 bases and J by 5 bases, with 6 bases of the junction left unmatched. This CDR3 has 15 amino acids. Germline values: CDR1 SGHAT, CDR2 FQNNGV. CDR3: CASSLTGRPNNEQFF. The CDR3 DNA reads as TGTGCCAGCAGCTTAACCGGGAGGCCTAACAATGAGCAGTTCTTC.

The genes are TRBV14 and TRBJ1-1; D remains unclear. Trimming pared 1 base from V and 8 bases from J, leaving 8 bases between. Germline CDR1 is SGHDN and CDR2 is FVKESK. This CDR3 comprises 12 residues. The CDR3 protein is CASSQALGEAFF. The CDR3 DNA sequence: TGTGCCAGCAGCCAAGCCCTCGGGGAAGCTTTCTTT.